What follows are 16 T cell receptor beta chains derived from one specimen sequenced in a study of glioma-infiltrating T cells. Amplification of TCR alpha and beta CDR3 regions from RNA used iRepertoire nested multiplex PCR. TCRdb independently ran MiXCR on the multiplex PCR reads; one entry per CDR3 protein. The data contain about 140,000 distinct CDR3 sequences, more than 35% of them singletons. Sequencing input: glioma tissue, nonneoplastic brain tissue, or PBMCs (not recorded which). Receptors were obtained from a human donor with low-grade glioma or glioblastoma, undergoing nonglioma brain surgery, or in good health (not recorded which).

This clonotype was seen more than once but under ten times. The genes are TRBV20-1 and TRBJ1-2; 7 nucleotides match TRBD1. With 3 bases clipped from V and 0 bases from J, the junction kept 4 bases outside the gene matches. The CDR3 is 14 residues long. Germline V gives CDR1 DFQATT, CDR2 SNEGSKA (reference sequence). The CDR3 protein is CSASKTGANYGYTF. The CDR3 bases are TGCAGTGCTAGCAAAACAGGGGCTAACTATGGCTACACCTTC.

The gene calls are TRBV27 and TRBJ1-2; weak D call: TRBD1 (6 bases). With 2 bases removed from V and 6 bases from J, the gap between germline ends came to 13 bases. From germline, CDR1 is MNHEY and CDR2 SMNVEV (reference sequence). The CDR3 contains 14 residues. CDR3 region: CASSLTEGVDGYTF. The DNA of the CDR3 is TGTGCCAGCAGTTTAACAGAGGGGGTAGATGGCTACACCTTC.

There are a few counts of this clonotype. This chain links TRBV6-2 or TRBV6-3 with TRBJ2-1; possibly TRBD1 or TRBD2 for D (5 bases each). Trimming shortened V by 2 bases and J by 0 bases, and 14 bases separated the two germline ends. This CDR3 spans 17 amino acids. Germline loops: CDR1 MNHEY, CDR2 SVGEGT. Here the CDR3 DNA reads TGTGCCAGCAGTTACAGTTCGTCGGGGCTCTCCTACAATGAGCAGTTCTTC. As protein: CASSYSSSGLSYNEQFF.

This clonotype was detected only once. The chain is built from TRBV7-6 and TRBJ2-5; 8 bases align to TRBD1. The CDR3 sequence is 13 residues long. Germline CDR1 reads SGHVS; CDR2 reads FNYEAQ. Trimming removed 5 bases from V and 3 bases from J; junction bases left unmatched: 2. In nucleotides, the CDR3 is TGTGCCAGCAGCCAACAGGGGGAAGAGACCCAGTACTTC. Amino acids: CASSQQGEETQYF.

This clonotype was detected only once. The chain recombines TRBV27 with TRBJ1-2; tentatively, D is TRBD1 (6 bases). V was cut by 6 bases and J by 4 bases, with 15 bases left in between. CDR1 and CDR2 from the germline V gene are MNHEY and SMNVEV (reference sequence). The CDR3 consists of 14 residues. The chain's CDR3 is CASSSPGGLYGYTF. The DNA of the CDR3 is TGTGCCAGCAGCTCACCGGGGGGGCTCTATGGCTACACCTTC.

The rearrangement uses TRBV6-2 or TRBV6-3 and TRBJ2-7, with TRBD1 matching 8 bases. After removal of 7 bases from V and 0 bases from J, the junction contained 2 bases not matched to a gene. The germline V gene has CDR1 MNHEY and CDR2 SVGEGT. There are 13 residues in the CDR3. CDR3 in DNA: TGTGCCAGCAACACAGGGGGCTCCTACGAGCAGTACTTC. This sequence encodes CASNTGGSYEQYF.

The sample holds many counts of this clonotype. The chain couples TRBV6-1 to TRBJ1-1, with no clear D. The CDR3 consists of 13 residues. Germline values: CDR1 MNHNS, CDR2 SASEGT. V lost 6 bases and J lost 2, with 10 bases in between. The CDR3 sequence is CASRAAGNTEAFF. The CDR3 DNA follows: TGTGCCAGCAGAGCCGCTGGAAACACTGAAGCTTTCTTT.

This clonotype was counted a few times. This sequence joins TRBV7-9 and TRBJ2-5; D unresolved. The germline V and J ends were trimmed by 5 bases and 2 bases, with 12 bases remaining between them. This CDR3 is 14 amino acids long. Germline lookup yields CDR1 SEHNR and CDR2 FQNEAQ (reference sequence). CDR3 region: CASSPSSRQETQYF. CDR3 nucleotide sequence: TGTGCCAGCAGCCCATCGAGCAGACAAGAGACCCAGTACTTC.

The rearrangement links TRBV7-9 to TRBJ2-7; D unresolved. The CDR3 runs 14 residues. From germline, CDR1 is SEHNR and CDR2 FQNEAQ (reference sequence). The ends were cut back, 1 base at V and 5 bases at J, with 12 bases in the middle. CDR3 residues: CASSLGGVGNEQYF. The DNA for the CDR3 is TGTGCCAGCAGCTTAGGGGGTGTCGGTAACGAGCAGTACTTC.

The DNA for the CDR3 is TGTGCCAGCAGCGGTGATCACACAGATACGCAGTATTTT. Residues: CASSGDHTDTQYF. The J gene is TRBJ2-3, the V gene TRBV11-3; unclear D gene. The CDR3 has 13 residues. The V end was cut by 5 bases, the J end by 2 bases, with 8 bases between. Per germline, CDR1 SGHNT and CDR2 YENEEA.

The chain employs TRBV7-9 and TRBJ2-3, with 12 bases aligning to TRBD2. Trimming at V came to 5 bases and at J to 3 bases, leaving 3 bases not matched to a gene. This CDR3 region has 15 residues. In germline, CDR1 is SEHNR, CDR2 FQNEAQ (reference sequence). The CDR3 DNA reads as TGTGCCAGCAGCCGACTAGCGGGGGAGACAGATACGCAGTATTTT. Residues: CASSRLAGETDTQYF. The whole variable domain, filled in from reference TRBV7-9 and TRBJ2-3, reads DTGVSQNPRHKITKRGQNVTFRCDPISEHNRLYWYRQTLGQGPEFLTYFQNEAQLEKSRLLSDRFSAERPKGSFSTLEIQRTEQGDSAMYLCASSRLAGETDTQYFGPGTRLTVL.

J is TRBJ1-2 and V is TRBV7-9, with D hard to call. CDR1 is SEHNR, CDR2 FQNEAQ, per germline (reference sequence). The CDR3 contains 13 residues. Trimming pared 7 bases from V and 4 bases from J, leaving 13 bases between. DNA for the CDR3: TGTGCCAGCACCTTTAGAGGAGTCTATGGCTACACCTTC. Its protein product is CASTFRGVYGYTF.

This clonotype was recorded a few times. The V and J genes are TRBV6-6 and TRBJ1-1; D is possibly TRBD1 (5 bases). Germline V lookup: CDR1 MNHNY, CDR2 SVGAGI (reference sequence). CDR3 size: 16 residues. The V end lost 0 bases, the J end lost 0 bases, and 11 bases lay between the germline ends. The CDR3 bases are TGTGCCAGCAGTTACTCGATGGGACGGATGAACACTGAAGCTTTCTTT. It codes for CASSYSMGRMNTEAFF.

The gene calls are TRBV4-1 and TRBJ1-1, with D maybe TRBD1 (5 bases). CDR3 size: 17 residues. V lost 0 bases and J lost 2, with 16 bases in between. CDR1 is MGHRA, CDR2 YSYEKL, per germline. CDR3 in amino acids: CASSQDPSGGFNTEAFF. CDR3 bases: TGCGCCAGCAGCCAAGATCCTTCGGGGGGGTTTAACACTGAAGCTTTCTTT.

There are many counts of this clonotype. V usage is TRBV27 and J usage is TRBJ1-1, with a tentative D call TRBD1 (5 bases). The CDR3 is 13 amino acids. V lost 6 bases and J 0 bases, leaving 8 bases between the germline ends. Per germline, CDR1 MNHEY and CDR2 SMNVEV (reference sequence). Here the CDR3 DNA reads TGTGCCAGCAGCCCGGGGGTGAACACTGAAGCTTTCTTT. It specifies CASSPGVNTEAFF.

As for this clonotype: The junction and the germline gene differ at one end; a read error may be behind it. The V gene is TRBV6-6, the J gene TRBJ1-5, with D unresolved. There are 15 residues in the CDR3. Germline V gives CDR1 MNHNY, CDR2 SVGAGI (reference sequence). The CDR3 region has the DNA TGCGCCAGCAGTAACTCAGGAGAAAGCAATCAGCCCCAGCATTTT. It is translated as CASSNSGESNQPQHF.